This T cell receptor beta chain was observed in a study of T cells in Graves' hyperthyroidism and ophthalmopathy. The study's findings and limits: Blood also showed most of the thyroid clonotypes that were expanded above 0.001.

From RNA transcripts, TCR beta CDR3 regions were amplified. HTBI primers drove first-round RT-PCR of the TCR CDR3. TCRdb passed the multiplex PCR reads through MiXCR, listing each CDR3 protein once. The sample lists about 250,000 distinct CDR3 sequences, approximately 25% occurring once. The germline V gene encodes CDR1 DFQATT and CDR2 SNEGSKA (reference sequence). Trimming took 6 bases from V and 8 from J; bases not matched to a gene: 8. CDR3 length: 12 residues. Notes on this clonotype: Its antigen is undetermined.

This sequence originates from a woman aged 40 to 50 with Graves' ophthalmopathy. This chain connects TRBV20-1 to TRBJ2-5, with 8 nucleotides matching TRBD1. Sequenced input: blood. This chain's CDR3 is CSALQDRDTQYF. The CDR3 bases are TGCAGTGCCTTACAGGACAGGGATACCCAGTACTTC.